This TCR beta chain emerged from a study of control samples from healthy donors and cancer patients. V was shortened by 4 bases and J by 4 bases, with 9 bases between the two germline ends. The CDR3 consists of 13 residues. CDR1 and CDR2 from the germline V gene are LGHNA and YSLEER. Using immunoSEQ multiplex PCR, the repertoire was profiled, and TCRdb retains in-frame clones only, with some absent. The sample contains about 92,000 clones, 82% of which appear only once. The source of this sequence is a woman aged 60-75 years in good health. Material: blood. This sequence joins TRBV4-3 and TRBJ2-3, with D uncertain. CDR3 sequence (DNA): TGCGCCAGCAGCCGAGAACCGGCAGATACGCAGTATTTT. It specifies CASSREPADTQYF.